This T cell receptor (beta chain) originates from a study of Graves' ophthalmopathy and Graves' hyperthyroidism listed by TCRdb under 2018. A note on the overall study: Peripheral blood samples were taken at the time of initial diagnosis, before any treatment was given. The study used signatures of the TCR beta repertoire to tell Graves' ophthalmopathy apart from Graves' hyperthyroidism and to predict which patients would progress to ophthalmopathy. In total, around 140 blood samples were TCR-sequenced: 40 to 45 ophthalmopathy, some 80 hyperthyroidism and 17 hyperthyroidism-to-ophthalmopathy patients. To explore V-J signatures distinguishing ophthalmopathy from hyperthyroidism, a discovery set of roughly 100 patients (around 42 ophthalmopathy, over 55 stable hyperthyroidism) was enrolled. For independent validation, a separate cohort was made up of 18 hyperthyroidism patients plus 17 patients who later progressed from hyperthyroidism to ophthalmopathy. In over 5 hyperthyroidism patients, the T-cell repertoire of thyroid tissue was compared with the T-cell repertoire of blood. After sampling, hyperthyroidism patients received methimazole starting at 30 mg daily, and ophthalmopathy patients received high-dose intravenous methylprednisolone. For training and testing, the 100 or so patients in the discovery cohort were randomly divided in a 7:3 ratio.

A distance of 20 bases separates the germline ends of V and J, which lose 5 bases and 6 bases respectively. From the cysteine up to the phenylalanine, the CDR3 has a length of 15 residues. Only CDR3 DNA is held: 45 bases, read in frame from base 1. The germline V gene (reference sequence) provides CDR1 DFQATT and CDR2 SNEGSKA. For repertoire sequencing, the TCR beta CDR3 regions were amplified from RNA transcripts. The first round of RT-PCR was done with HTBI primers and the Qiagen OneStep RT-PCR kit, and was followed by a second round of multiplex PCR, then size selection and purification. The libraries underwent paired-end sequencing with 100 bp reads on an Illumina HiSeq2000. Regarding the original processing steps: SOAPnuke was used to process the reads, removing any read that contained adapters or uncalled bases, had a mean Phred below 15, or lacked an exact match to the constant primer or identifier. COPE v1.2.5 was used to merge high-quality paired reads. Each unique nucleotide sequence was defined as a clonotype, and clonotypes were aligned to IMGT TRB V, D and J references with MiTCR v1.1. The analysis was limited to V-J combinations with a frequency above 0.0001, which together covered over 99% of the repertoires. For each V-J combination, a TCR clonal expansion and chaos score was defined as F50 clonal expansion divided by the chaos observed in the TCRdist matrix. Welch's t-statistics and random forest were used to reduce the features to about 12 V-J combinations, which were then used as input to a naive Bayes classifier. The similarity between thyroid and blood repertoires was quantified using the Morisita-Horn index. The raw public data were reprocessed by TCRdb itself: fastp quality trimming at Q25, MiXCR clonotype calling, in-frame beta chains only. Each entry is one CDR3 protein sequence, shown with its most common DNA and genes. It is TCRdb's table, rather than the study itself, that gives the V and J calls and clone size. The sample table holds about 480,000 distinct CDR3 sequences, of which under 15% were seen once. Over 7.5% of the sample rests with the top ten.

Overall study results and their limits: Most of the expanded thyroid clonotypes with a frequency above 0.001 were also detected in blood, and it was suggested that the thyroid immune response may be reflected by blood repertoires. No statistical method was used to predetermine the sample size, and group allocation was not hidden from the investigators. In cross-validation, the 13-signature model distinguished ophthalmopathy from stable hyperthyroidism with about 87% sensitivity and roughly 81% specificity, and in the test set the corresponding values were approximately 80% and 68%. In validation, the model predicted ophthalmopathy progression with more than 70% sensitivity and 72.22% specificity; more than ten predicted patients were CT-confirmed with GO in a median of about 6.2 months.

Patients with ophthalmopathy had moderately to severely active disease, with a Clinical Activity Score of 3 or more, a NOSPECS grade of 4 or more, and a disease duration of less than 3 months. Anyone with other autoimmune diseases, uncontrolled infections, pregnancy or lactation was excluded from the study. Clinical symptoms, serum thyroxine, TRAb, thyroid ultrasound and orbital computed tomography were used for diagnosis. PBMCs were isolated from approximately 10 ml of fresh peripheral blood by Ficoll-Paque density gradient centrifugation. Total RNA was extracted with Trizol reagent and quality-checked on an Agilent 2100 Bioanalyzer. This clonotype was counted ten times or more. Its recognized antigen is unknown. Base quality data are lacking; no much larger clone is found one base away.

The sequenced sample was blood. Rearrangement joined TRBV20-1 to TRBJ1-5, and TRBD1 may be the D gene, going by 6 matching bases. The sequence derives from a woman in her 30s with Graves' ophthalmopathy. Donor details come from another sample of the same person, matched by shared clones. The CDR3 has the sequence CSAGGRGARGQPQHF. The DNA is as follows: TGCAGTGCTGGGGGACGGGGGGCGCGAGGTCAGCCCCAGCATTTT.